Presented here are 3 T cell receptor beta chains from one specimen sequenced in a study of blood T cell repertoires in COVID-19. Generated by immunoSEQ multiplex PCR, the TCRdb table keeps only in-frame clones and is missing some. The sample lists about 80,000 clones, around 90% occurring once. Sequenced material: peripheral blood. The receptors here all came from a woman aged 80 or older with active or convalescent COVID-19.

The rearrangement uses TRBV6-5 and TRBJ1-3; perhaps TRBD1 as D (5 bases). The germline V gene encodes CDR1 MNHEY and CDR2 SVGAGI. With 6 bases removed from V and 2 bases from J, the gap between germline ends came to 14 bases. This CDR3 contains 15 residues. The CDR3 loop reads CASSPAWGAGNTIYF. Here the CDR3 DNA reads TGTGCCAGCAGCCCCGCATGGGGGGCTGGAAACACCATATATTTT.

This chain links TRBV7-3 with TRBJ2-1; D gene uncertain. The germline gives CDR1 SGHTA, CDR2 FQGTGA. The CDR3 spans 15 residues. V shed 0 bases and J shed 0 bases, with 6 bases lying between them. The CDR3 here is CASSLTGDSYNEQFF. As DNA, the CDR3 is TGTGCCAGCAGCTTAACGGGCGACTCCTACAATGAGCAGTTCTTC.

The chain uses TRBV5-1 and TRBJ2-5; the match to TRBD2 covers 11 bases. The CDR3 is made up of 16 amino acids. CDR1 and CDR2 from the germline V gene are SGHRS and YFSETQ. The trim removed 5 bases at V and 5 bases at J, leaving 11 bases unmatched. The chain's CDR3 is CASSSLAGGPGETQYF. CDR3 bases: TGCGCCAGCAGTTCGTTAGCGGGAGGGCCGGGGGAGACCCAGTACTTC.